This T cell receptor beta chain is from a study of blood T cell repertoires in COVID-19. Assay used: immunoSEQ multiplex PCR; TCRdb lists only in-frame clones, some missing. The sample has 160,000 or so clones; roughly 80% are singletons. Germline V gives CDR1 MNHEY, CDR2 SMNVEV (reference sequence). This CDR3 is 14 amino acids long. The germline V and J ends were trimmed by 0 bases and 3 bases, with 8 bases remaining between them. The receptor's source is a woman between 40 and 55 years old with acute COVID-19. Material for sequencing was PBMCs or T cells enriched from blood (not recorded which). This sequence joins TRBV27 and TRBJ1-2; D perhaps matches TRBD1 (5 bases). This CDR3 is CASSLSFRDYGYTF. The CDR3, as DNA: TGTGCCAGCAGTTTATCGTTCAGGGACTATGGCTACACCTTC.